The 13 T cell receptor beta chains below come from one sample, sequenced in a study of neurological immune-mediated disorders. Each CDR3 protein gets one entry after TCRdb re-called the 5' RACE reads with MiXCR. The data hold 66,000 or so distinct CDR3 sequences, with 3.4% observed a single time. Sequenced material: PBMCs. These receptors originate from a man in his forties or fifties with multiple sclerosis.

In this sample, this clonotype turned up many times. The V gene is TRBV7-9, the J gene TRBJ1-5; D may be TRBD1 (6 bases). V was pared by 4 bases and J by 2 bases, with 12 bases between. The CDR3 length is 15 residues. Germline lookup yields CDR1 SEHNR and CDR2 FQNEAQ (reference sequence). The CDR3 DNA reads as TGTGCCAGCAGCTCCGCGGACAGTCGCAATCAGCCCCAGCATTTT. Its translation is CASSSADSRNQPQHF.

This clonotype has ten or more counts. The V gene is TRBV25-1, the J gene TRBJ2-7; D may be TRBD1 or TRBD2 (5 bases each). Trimming removed 6 bases at V and 2 bases at J, with 11 bases between. CDR3 length: 13 residues. The germline V gene has CDR1 MGHDK and CDR2 SYGVNS. Written as DNA, the CDR3 is TGTGCCAGCAGCGCCGGGACGCCCTACGAGCAGTACTTC. Translated, it gives CASSAGTPYEQYF.

This clonotype occurred many times. The J gene is TRBJ2-6, the V gene TRBV3-1, with TRBD2 matching over 7 bases. V dropped 4 bases and J dropped 0; count of bases not matched to a gene: 9. The V gene's germline CDR1 is LGHDT and CDR2 YNNKEL (reference sequence). The CDR3 has 18 residues. CDR3 residues: CASSLLSAGNSGANVLTF. In DNA, the CDR3 is TGTGCCAGCAGCCTCCTCTCAGCGGGGAACTCTGGGGCCAACGTCCTGACTTTC.

This clonotype was detected many times. This chain joins TRBV12-3 or TRBV12-4 and TRBJ1-4; 7 bases match TRBD1. CDR3 length equals 15 residues. The V gene end was trimmed by 5 bases and the J gene end by 6 bases; junction bases not matched to a gene: 9. CDR3 region: CASSRPGDRDEKLFF. CDR3 DNA sequence: TGTGCCAGCAGTCGCCCGGGAGACAGGGATGAAAAACTGTTTTTT.

The chain links TRBV3-1 to TRBJ1-1; no firm D call. The germline V and J ends were trimmed by 2 bases and 2 bases, with 21 bases remaining between them. The V gene's germline CDR1 is LGHDT and CDR2 YNNKEL (reference sequence). This CDR3 is built from 18 residues. The CDR3 reads CASSQKRETVDSNTEAFF. CDR3 nucleotides: TGTGCCAGCAGCCAAAAAAGGGAAACCGTTGATTCTAACACTGAAGCTTTCTTT. The entire variable domain, with the rest obtained from reference TRBV3-1 and TRBJ1-1, is as follows: DTAVSQTPKYLVTQMGNDKSIKCEQNLGHDTMYWYKQDSKKFLKIMFSYNNKELIINETVPNRFSPKSPDKAHLNLHINSLELGDSAVYFCASSQKRETVDSNTEAFFGQGTRLTVV.

This clonotype was found many times. The rearrangement links TRBV20-1 to TRBJ1-1; D unresolved. CDR1 and CDR2 from the germline V gene are DFQATT and SNEGSKA (reference sequence). The ends were cut back, 3 bases at V and 1 base at J, with 9 bases in the middle. The CDR3 length is 13 residues. The CDR3 DNA sequence: TGCAGTGCTAGCCAGACAAGGAACACTGAAGCTTTCTTT. Translating it yields CSASQTRNTEAFF.

In its sample, this clonotype was seen many times. V and J are TRBV9 and TRBJ1-2; no reliable D call. CDR1 and CDR2 (germline): SGDLS, YYNGEE. The CDR3 runs 13 residues. Trimming took 0 bases from V and 1 from J, leaving 4 bases between them. The CDR3 reads CASSVDSNYGYTF. CDR3 bases: TGTGCCAGCAGCGTAGACAGTAACTATGGCTACACCTTC.

Note on this clonotype: Mismatch with germline at one junction end may stem from a read error. The J gene is TRBJ1-5, the V gene TRBV29-1; D is undetermined. Germline V gene sequence: CDR1 SQVTM, CDR2 ANQGSEA. CDR3 length equals 13 residues. As DNA, the CDR3 is TGCAGCGTTGTAACTGCGAGCAATAAGACCCAGAATTTT. Translation: CSVVTASNKTQNF.

This clonotype was seen at least ten times. CDR3 in amino acids: CASSFDRLNSPLHF. CDR3 DNA: TGTGCCAGCAGTTTCGACAGGCTAAATTCACCCCTCCACTTT. The chain combines TRBV6-6 with TRBJ1-6, with D possibly being TRBD1 (6 bases). The CDR3 is 14 amino acids. Trimming removed 4 bases at V and 7 bases at J, with 11 bases between. In germline, CDR1 is MNHNY, CDR2 SVGAGI (reference sequence).

The table lists this clonotype with many counts. This sequence joins TRBV9 and TRBJ1-5; 9 nucleotides agree with TRBD1. The CDR3 length is 13 residues. CDR1 is SGDLS, CDR2 YYNGEE, per germline. V trimming: 4 bases; J trimming: 7 bases; junction bases outside the gene matches: 3. CDR3 coding DNA: TGTGCCAGCAGCCTGGGACAGGGCCAGCCCCAGCATTTT. Its protein product is CASSLGQGQPQHF.

This clonotype came up many times. This sequence joins TRBV2 and TRBJ2-3; TRBD1 matches at 8 bases. The CDR3 runs 16 residues. The ends lost 0 bases at V and 1 base at J; junction bases unmatched: 3. The germline CDR1 and CDR2 sequences are SNHLY and FYNNEI. CDR3 amino acids: CASSEALGQGTDTQYF. The CDR3 DNA follows: TGTGCCAGCAGTGAAGCGTTGGGACAGGGCACAGATACGCAGTATTTT.

This clonotype appeared many times. CDR3 region: CSARAEREGSYNEQFF. The CDR3 DNA follows: TGCAGTGCTAGAGCGGAACGGGAGGGCTCCTACAATGAGCAGTTCTTC. The chain recombines TRBV20-1 with TRBJ2-1; 8 positions match TRBD2. This CDR3 has 16 amino acids. The V gene end was trimmed by 1 base and the J gene end by 0 bases; junction bases not matched to a gene: 5. From germline, CDR1 is DFQATT and CDR2 SNEGSKA (reference sequence).

The chain couples TRBV3-1 to TRBJ1-1; 8 positions agree with TRBD1. Per the germline V gene, CDR1 is LGHDT and CDR2 is YNNKEL (reference sequence). Trimming removed 4 bases from V and 7 bases from J; junction bases left unmatched: 8. The CDR3 consists of 14 residues. The CDR3 DNA follows: TGTGCCAGCAGCCGAGCAGGGGGCGATGGTGAAGCTTTCTTT. This gives the protein CASSRAGGDGEAFF.